The next 27 T cell receptor beta chains were all read from a single sample in a study of blood T cell repertoires in COVID-19. Only in-frame clones appear in the TCRdb table, and some are missing; sequencing was by immunoSEQ multiplex PCR. The repertoire holds 70,000 to 90,000 clones, approximately 85% seen once, with roughly 9.6% in the top ten. The sample comprised peripheral blood. The receptors originated from a man between 50 and 59 years old with COVID-19, enrolled during active disease.

The gene calls are TRBV7-2 and TRBJ2-1; D is ambiguous. CDR1 is SGHTA, CDR2 FQGNSA, per germline. Trimming took off 5 bases at V and 10 bases at J, with 18 bases between the two ends. CDR3 length: 14 amino acids. CDR3 coding DNA: TGTGCCAGCAGCGCGCTACCTCTACGCGAAGAGCAGTTCTTC. This translates into CASSALPLREEQFF.

The chain links TRBV5-4 to TRBJ2-2; 9 nucleotides match TRBD2. Germline V gives CDR1 SGHNT, CDR2 YYREEE (reference sequence). Trimming at V came to 0 bases and at J to 11 bases, leaving 8 bases not matched to a gene. The CDR3 consists of 15 residues. The CDR3 DNA reads as TGTGCCAGCAGCTTGGGGGCTAGCGGGAATAGAGAGCTGTTTTTT. Its protein is CASSLGASGNRELFF.

The chain uses TRBV19 and TRBJ2-3, with D possibly TRBD1 on 6 matching bases. CDR1 and CDR2 (germline): LNHDA, SQIVND (reference sequence). This CDR3 contains 13 residues. The V end lost 5 bases, the J end lost 1 base, and 7 bases lay between the germline ends. The CDR3, as DNA: TGTGCCAGTAGTGAGGGGGGCACAGATACGCAGTATTTT. Its protein is CASSEGGTDTQYF. The complete variable domain, with remaining parts taken from reference TRBV19 and TRBJ2-3, reads DGGITQSPKYLFRKEGQNVTLSCEQNLNHDAMYWYRQDPGQGLRLIYYSQIVNDFQKGDIAEGYSVSREKKESFPLTVTSAQKNPTAFYLCASSEGGTDTQYFGPGTRLTVL.

The chain uses TRBV5-1 and TRBJ2-3; 11 bases align to TRBD2. Germline CDR1 SGHRS, CDR2 YFSETQ. This CDR3 is built from 17 residues. With 0 bases clipped from V and 2 bases from J, the junction kept 5 bases outside the gene matches. The CDR3 region has the DNA TGCGCCAGCAGCTTGGGGAGACTAGCGGGGCTCACAGATACGCAGTATTTT. Its translation: CASSLGRLAGLTDTQYF.

The chain joins TRBV7-9 to TRBJ2-7; 8 positions match TRBD2. The J segment lost 5 bases and the V segment lost 2 bases, leaving 8 bases of the junction unmatched. Germline V lookup: CDR1 SEHNR, CDR2 FQNEAQ (reference sequence). The CDR3 is made up of 15 amino acids. CDR3 loop: CASSLPGGPGDEQYF. For the CDR3, the DNA is TGTGCCAGCAGCTTACCGGGAGGGCCTGGAGACGAGCAGTACTTC.

This clone was detected only a few times. The chain combines TRBV10-3 with TRBJ1-3, with a tentative D call TRBD1 (6 bases). The germline CDR1 and CDR2 sequences are ENHRY and SYGVKD. Trimming cost V 10 bases and J 0 bases, with 10 bases left between them. The CDR3 spans 13 residues. The chain's CDR3 is CATWDNSGNTIYF. DNA for the CDR3: TGTGCCACCTGGGACAACTCTGGAAACACCATATATTTT.

This rearrangement joins TRBV28 to TRBJ2-7; 12 nucleotides agree with TRBD2. The J segment lost 3 bases and the V segment lost 5 bases, leaving 5 bases of the junction unmatched. The CDR3 is 15 amino acids. Germline CDR1 reads MDHEN; CDR2 reads SYDVKM. In DNA form, the CDR3 reads TGTGCCAGCAGTCACGGACTAGCGGGGATCTACGAGCAGTACTTC. As protein: CASSHGLAGIYEQYF.

On this clone: The junction differs from germline at one of its ends, possibly a read error. The chain couples TRBV10-3 to TRBJ1-1; D is possibly TRBD1 (6 bases). The CDR3 is 18 amino acids. From germline, CDR1 is ENHRY and CDR2 SYGVKD. CDR3 sequence (DNA): TGCGCCATCCGTGCGGGGGGGGCCATGATGGGGCTGAACACTGAAGCTTTCTTT. This gives the protein CAIRAGGAMMGLNTEAFF.

This clone was observed once. This chain uses TRBV5-5 with TRBJ2-3; no definite D call. This CDR3 contains 15 residues. The germline CDR1 and CDR2 sequences are SGHKS and YYEKEE (reference sequence). V was trimmed by 4 bases and J by 4 bases, leaving 16 bases between them. The CDR3 DNA sequence: TGTGCCAGCAGCATGCGGTTGGCTGGTTCAGATACGCAGTATTTT. Amino acids: CASSMRLAGSDTQYF.

The V and J genes are TRBV4-1 and TRBJ2-2; D is ambiguous. Germline V gives CDR1 MGHRA, CDR2 YSYEKL. The CDR3 extends over 14 amino acids. V gave up 4 bases and J gave up 3 bases, with 9 bases separating them. Written as DNA, the CDR3 is TGCGCCAGCAGCCTAGTCTTGGACACCGGGGAGCTGTTTTTT. Encoded protein: CASSLVLDTGELFF.

J is TRBJ2-1 and V is TRBV19, with 7 bases that match TRBD2. Germline lookup yields CDR1 LNHDA and CDR2 SQIVND (reference sequence). J gave up 1 base and V 5 bases, and 8 bases lay outside the gene matches. The CDR3 sequence is 16 residues long. The DNA for the CDR3 is TGTGCCAGTAGTTCCAGGACTAGTATATCCTACAATGAGCAGTTCTTC. The encoded protein is CASSSRTSISYNEQFF.

This chain links TRBV28 with TRBJ1-3, with 7 bases matching TRBD1. V lost 10 bases and J lost 2; bases outside the gene matches: 2. CDR1 MDHEN and CDR2 SYDVKM come from the germline V gene. The CDR3 runs to 12 residues. Here the CDR3 reads CATQGAGNTIYF. CDR3 bases: TGTGCCACCCAGGGGGCTGGAAACACCATATATTTT.

This clone has a single count. The chain recombines TRBV30 with TRBJ2-7; maybe TRBD1 (6 bases). Germline CDR1 and CDR2: GTSNPN and SVGIG (reference sequence). The CDR3 has 13 amino acids. Trimming pared 3 bases from V and 0 bases from J, leaving 9 bases between. CDR3 sequence reads: CAWSRGNSYEQYF. The CDR3 coding sequence is TGTGCCTGGAGCAGGGGAAACTCCTACGAGCAGTACTTC.

The genes are TRBV5-4 and TRBJ2-1; no reliable D call. The CDR3 contains 12 residues. CDR1 is SGHNT, CDR2 YYREEE, per germline (reference sequence). The V end lost 4 bases, the J end lost 10 bases, and 12 bases lay between the germline ends. CDR3 sequence reads: CASSLPTREQFF. In nucleotides, the CDR3 is TGTGCCAGCAGCCTGCCAACCAGAGAGCAGTTCTTC.

This chain uses TRBV27 with TRBJ2-7; TRBD1 agrees at 7 bases. Germline lookup yields CDR1 MNHEY and CDR2 SMNVEV (reference sequence). This CDR3 has 14 amino acids. The V and J ends lost 2 bases and 4 bases, in that order; junction bases with no gene match: 5. The CDR3 protein is CASSLRGRVYEQYF. The DNA for the CDR3 is TGTGCCAGCAGTTTAAGGGGGCGTGTATACGAGCAGTACTTC.

The rearrangement joins TRBV7-9 to TRBJ2-1; 10 bases agree with TRBD2. Germline values: CDR1 SEHNR, CDR2 FQNEAQ (reference sequence). V was pared by 2 bases and J by 5 bases, with 6 bases of the junction left unmatched. The CDR3 consists of 16 residues. The CDR3 sequence is CASSLKTSGQDNEQFF. The CDR3 nucleotides are TGTGCCAGCAGCTTAAAGACTAGCGGGCAAGACAATGAGCAGTTCTTC.

The rearrangement links TRBV10-2 to TRBJ2-1, with a tentative D call TRBD2 (5 bases). V was cut by 5 bases and J by 0 bases, with 8 bases left in between. Germline values: CDR1 WSHSY, CDR2 SAAADI. CDR3 length: 14 residues. The CDR3 coding sequence is TGCGCCAGCAGTTTAGGGAGCTCCTACAATGAGCAGTTCTTC. Residues: CASSLGSSYNEQFF.

Here the CDR3 DNA reads TGTGCCAGCAGTTTATCGCTCCGGGTCGGGGGGGGTGAGCAGTTCTTC. It encodes CASSLSLRVGGGEQFF. V usage is TRBV27 and J usage is TRBJ2-1, with 8 positions matching TRBD2. CDR3 length: 16 residues. V dropped 0 bases and J dropped 9; count of bases not matched to a gene: 10. The germline CDR1 and CDR2 sequences are MNHEY and SMNVEV (reference sequence).

This clone was seen only a few times. J is TRBJ1-1 and V is TRBV10-3; a possible D gene is TRBD1 (5 bases). The CDR3 length is 13 residues. Trimming cost V 4 bases and J 3 bases, with 9 bases left between them. Germline lookup yields CDR1 ENHRY and CDR2 SYGVKD. The CDR3 coding sequence is TGTGCCATCAGTGCAGGGTCTTACACTGAAGCTTTCTTT. Its protein is CAISAGSYTEAFF.

In its sample, this clone was seen once. This sequence joins TRBV5-1 and TRBJ1-2; TRBD1 is a possible D gene (6 bases). Trimming removed 0 bases at V and 10 bases at J, with 13 bases between. The CDR3 has 13 residues. CDR1 is SGHRS, CDR2 YFSETQ, per germline. DNA for the CDR3: TGCGCCAGCAGCTTGGAAGTGACAGGATACTACACCTTC. Amino acids: CASSLEVTGYYTF.

V and J are TRBV28 and TRBJ1-2; perhaps TRBD1 as D (6 bases). Germline assignment: CDR1 MDHEN and CDR2 SYDVKM. The CDR3 totals 13 residues. V lost 5 bases to trimming and J lost 4 bases, with 11 bases between them. DNA of the CDR3: TGTGCCAGCAGTCGACAGGATCGCTATGGCTACACCTTC. As protein: CASSRQDRYGYTF.

The CDR3 reads CSVSSSSYNEQFF. For the CDR3, the DNA is TGCAGCGTTTCTTCCAGCTCCTACAATGAGCAGTTCTTC. This chain connects TRBV29-1 to TRBJ2-1; D gene unclear. The CDR3 extends over 13 amino acids. Looked up from germline, CDR1 is SQVTM and CDR2 is ANQGSEA. Trimming left V 5 bases short and J 0 bases short, with 8 bases between.

The chain carries TRBV6-6 and TRBJ2-5; 14 bases match TRBD2. The CDR3 covers 16 residues. Trimming at V came to 7 bases and at J to 3 bases, leaving 7 bases not matched to a gene. Germline values: CDR1 MNHNY, CDR2 SVGAGI (reference sequence). The CDR3 DNA reads TGTGCCAGCAAACCGGGACTAGCGGGAGTGAAAGAGACCCAGTACTTC. Protein: CASKPGLAGVKETQYF.

This chain uses TRBV7-2 with TRBJ2-2, with 7 bases matching TRBD2. This CDR3 spans 15 amino acids. V lost 5 bases, J lost 5 bases, and 8 bases stayed unmatched. Per germline, CDR1 SGHTA and CDR2 FQGNSA. CDR3 DNA sequence: TGTGCCAGCAGCCCCGGACTAGTCTATACCGGGGAGCTGTTTTTT. Its protein is CASSPGLVYTGELFF.

This chain connects TRBV4-3 to TRBJ1-1; D is ambiguous. This CDR3 comprises 15 residues. Germline assignment: CDR1 LGHNA and CDR2 YSLEER. Deletions cut 0 bases from V and 1 base from J, with 9 bases between. The CDR3 nucleotides are TGCGCCAGCAGCCAAGACGTCGTCGGGAACACTGAAGCTTTCTTT. Amino acid sequence: CASSQDVVGNTEAFF.

This rearrangement joins TRBV2 to TRBJ2-5; 8 nucleotides line up with TRBD1. The germline V gene encodes CDR1 SNHLY and CDR2 FYNNEI. This CDR3 spans 14 amino acids. V dropped 8 bases and J dropped 7; count of bases not matched to a gene: 12. CDR3 in amino acids: CASSYSTGVGTQYF. The CDR3, as DNA: TGTGCCAGCTCCTATTCGACAGGGGTGGGGACCCAGTACTTC.

V usage is TRBV19 and J usage is TRBJ2-5, with a possible D match to TRBD1 (5 bases). The ends were cut back, 5 bases at V and 2 bases at J, with 18 bases in the middle. CDR1 and CDR2 (germline): LNHDA, SQIVND (reference sequence). The CDR3 runs 16 residues. The CDR3 loop reads CASSLLLRGRQETQYF. The CDR3 region has the DNA TGTGCCAGTAGTCTATTACTAAGGGGAAGACAAGAGACCCAGTACTTC.